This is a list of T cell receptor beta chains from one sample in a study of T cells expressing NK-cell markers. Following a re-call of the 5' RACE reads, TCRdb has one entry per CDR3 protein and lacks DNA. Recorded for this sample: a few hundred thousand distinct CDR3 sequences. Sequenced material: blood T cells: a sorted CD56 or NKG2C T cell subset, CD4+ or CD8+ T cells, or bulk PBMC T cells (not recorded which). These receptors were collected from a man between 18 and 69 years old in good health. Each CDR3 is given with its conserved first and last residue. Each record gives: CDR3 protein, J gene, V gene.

CASSRTTNEQFF	TRBJ2-1	TRBV5-1
CASSLSAGKTYEQYF	TRBJ2-7	TRBV7-9
CASAGSWGYNEQFF	TRBJ2-1	TRBV12-5
CASSPPVGAVGANVLTF	TRBJ2-6	TRBV18
CASSATHRDTQYF	TRBJ2-3	TRBV19
CASRSLGVGNQPQHF	TRBJ1-5	TRBV27
CASSQGQMNTEAFF	TRBJ1-1	TRBV6-1
CASSYQTGSGDGYTF	TRBJ1-2	TRBV6-5
CASSSPGGGLRETQYF	TRBJ2-5	TRBV7-9
CASSLGLAGTLYEQYF	TRBJ2-7	TRBV7-2
CSARAGSGGQETQYF	TRBJ2-5	TRBV20-1
CASSWVAGANQPQHF	TRBJ1-5	TRBV5-1
CASSQGRNSNQPQHF	TRBJ1-5	TRBV27
CATSDSGGTQYF	TRBJ2-3	TRBV24-1
CAIRGPKQETQYF	TRBJ2-5	TRBV10-3
CSARDGVSGQPQHF	TRBJ1-5	TRBV20-1
CASSSDGGRGSNQPQHF	TRBJ1-5	TRBV7-9